This T cell receptor (beta chain) was observed in a study of siplizumab effects on memory and regulatory T cells. Study observations and caveats: Treg origin accounted for an average of around 69% of mappable alloreactive CD4+ clones with siplizumab and 25% to 30% in controls. No naive or memory phenotype could be assigned to roughly 75-97% of proliferating clones.

Trimming cost V 8 bases and J 1 base, with 14 bases left between them. Germline values: CDR1 SGHAT, CDR2 FQNNGV. The CDR3 contains 14 residues. Profiled with immunoSEQ multiplex PCR; TCRdb holds only in-frame clones, not every one. The sample lists about 100,000 clones, approximately 90% occurring once. Note on this clone: Its specificity is unknown.

This receptor was obtained from a human donor in good health. Sequencing was performed on CD4+ T cells sorted from blood. The rearrangement joins TRBV11-2 to TRBJ1-1, with TRBD1 as a possible D gene (5 bases). As DNA, the CDR3 is TGTGCCAGCCTAAGAATCGGGGGGAACACTGAAGCTTTCTTT. It is translated as CASLRIGGNTEAFF.